A single sample gave rise to the 3 T cell receptor beta chains below, sequenced in a study of cytomegalovirus exposure and HLA in healthy donors. Assay: immunoSEQ multiplex PCR; the TCRdb copy retains only in-frame clones and omits some. The repertoire has about 260,000 clones, less than 95% of them found once; the top ten carry approximately 3.1%. Material: PBMCs. These receptors were taken from a woman aged 25-40 years in good health and CMV-seronegative.

This chain connects TRBV4-3 to TRBJ2-7; TRBD2 might be the D (5 bases). The germline CDR1 and CDR2 sequences are LGHNA and YSLEER. Deletions cut 1 base from V and 1 base from J, with 8 bases between. The CDR3 covers 14 residues. This chain's CDR3 is CASSQGRVSYEQYF. The CDR3 DNA reads TGCGCCAGCAGCCAAGGGCGGGTGTCCTACGAGCAGTACTTC.

The rearrangement uses TRBV27 and TRBJ1-4; D gene uncertain. V dropped 4 bases and J dropped 10 bases, with 16 bases sitting between them. CDR3 length: 14 amino acids. Per the germline V gene, CDR1 is MNHEY and CDR2 is SMNVEV (reference sequence). CDR3 sequence (DNA): TGTGCCAGCAGTTCCTTGGCTACGGTCGGAAAACTGTTTTTT. It specifies CASSSLATVGKLFF.

The chain is built from TRBV19 and TRBJ2-7; no clear D gene. CDR1 LNHDA and CDR2 SQIVND come from the germline V gene (reference sequence). V was cut by 6 bases and J by 2 bases, with 8 bases left in between. CDR3 length equals 12 residues. In DNA, the CDR3 is TGTGCCAGTAGCGCCACCACCTACGAGCAGTACTTC. This encodes CASSATTYEQYF.